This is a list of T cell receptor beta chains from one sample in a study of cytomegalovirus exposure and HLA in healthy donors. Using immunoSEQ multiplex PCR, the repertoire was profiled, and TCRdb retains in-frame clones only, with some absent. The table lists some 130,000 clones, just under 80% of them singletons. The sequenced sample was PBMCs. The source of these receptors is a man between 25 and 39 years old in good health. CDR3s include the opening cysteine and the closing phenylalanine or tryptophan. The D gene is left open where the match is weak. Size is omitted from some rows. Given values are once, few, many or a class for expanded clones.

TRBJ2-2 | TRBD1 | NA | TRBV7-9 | TGTGCCAGCAGCAGACAGGGATCAAACACCGGGGAGCTGTTTTTT | CASSRQGSNTGELFF
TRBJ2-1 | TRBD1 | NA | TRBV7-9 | TGTGCCAGCAGCTACCCACCGGGACAGATAAACAATGAGCAGTTCTTC | CASSYPPGQINNEQFF
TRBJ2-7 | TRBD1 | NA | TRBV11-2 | TGTGCCAGCAGCCCCAACCGTCCAGGACAGGGAAGCGAGCAGTACTTC | CASSPNRPGQGSEQYF
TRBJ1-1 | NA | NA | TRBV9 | TGTGCCAGCAGCCCTTACAGGGAAATGAACACTGAAGCTTTCTTT | CASSPYREMNTEAFF
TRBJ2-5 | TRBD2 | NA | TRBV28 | TGTGCCAGCAGCCGATATGGGGGTGGAGCGGGGGAAGAGACCCAGTACTTC | CASSRYGGGAGEETQYF
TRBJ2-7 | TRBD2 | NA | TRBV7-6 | TGTGCCAGCAGCTTAGCCGGGACTAGCGGGAGTTTTGAGCAGTACTTC | CASSLAGTSGSFEQYF
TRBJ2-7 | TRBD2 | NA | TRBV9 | TGTGCCAGCAGCGTAGGTGCGGGAGGGCCTCTCTACGAGCAGTACTTC | CASSVGAGGPLYEQYF
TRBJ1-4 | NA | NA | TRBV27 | TGTGCCAGCAGTTCCAGTGGGCCGGCTAATGAAAAACTGTTTTTT | CASSSSGPANEKLFF
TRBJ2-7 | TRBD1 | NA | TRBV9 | TGTGCCAGCAGCGCCACAGGGGGAGCGCAGTACTTC | CASSATGGAQYF
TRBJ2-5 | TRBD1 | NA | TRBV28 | TGTGCCAGCAGTACCAGACAGGGGGGGAAAGAGACCCAGTACTTC | CASSTRQGGKETQYF
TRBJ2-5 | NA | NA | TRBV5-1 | TGCGCCAGCAGCTTGGGGGCAGGGGTTGCAGAGACCCAGTACTTC | CASSLGAGVAETQYF
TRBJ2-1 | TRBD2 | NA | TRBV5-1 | TGCGCCAGCAGCTTGGGTATTGGACTAGCATACCCCAATGAGCAGTTCTTC | CASSLGIGLAYPNEQFF
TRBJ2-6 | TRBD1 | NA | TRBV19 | TGTGCCAGTAGGGGGACAGGGACCTCTGGGGCCAACGTCCTGACTTTC | CASRGTGTSGANVLTF
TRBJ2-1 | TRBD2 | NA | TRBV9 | TGTGCCAGCAGCTCGCTCGGGACTAGCGGGAGCCTTCGCTACAATGAGCAGTTCTTC | CASSSLGTSGSLRYNEQFF
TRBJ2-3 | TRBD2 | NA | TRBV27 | TGTGCCAGCAGTTCTTACAGCGGGAGAGGAACAGATACGCAGTATTTT | CASSSYSGRGTDTQYF
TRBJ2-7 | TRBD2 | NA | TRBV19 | TGTGCCAGTAGTTCAAATCGGGGGGATAGGCAGTACTTC | CASSSNRGDRQYF
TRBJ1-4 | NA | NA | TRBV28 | TGTGCCACGGTAGGGACTGAAGAAAAACTGTTTTTT | CATVGTEEKLFF
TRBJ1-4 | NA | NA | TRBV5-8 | TGTGCCAGCAGCTGGGAAACAGGGAGATCAAATGAAAAACTGTTTTTT | CASSWETGRSNEKLFF
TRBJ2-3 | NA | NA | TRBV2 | TGTGCCAGCCTTGAAGGGAGAGGAATCCACGATACGCAGTATTTT | CASLEGRGIHDTQYF
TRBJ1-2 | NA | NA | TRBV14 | TGTGCCAGCAGCCAAGATGGGGGCCCGTCCTTC | CASSQDGGPSF
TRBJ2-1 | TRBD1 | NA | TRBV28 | TGTGCCAGCAGCGATCCCGGGACAGGGCCCTCTGGGGAGCAGTTCTTC | CASSDPGTGPSGEQFF
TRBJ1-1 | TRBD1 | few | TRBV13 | TGTGCCAGCAGCCGAACCGAGGGACAGAAGCAAGCTGAAGCTTTCTTT | CASSRTEGQKQAEAFF
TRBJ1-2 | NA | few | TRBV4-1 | TGCGCCAGCAGCCAAGGGGGGGGTGATTACTATGGCTACACCTTC | CASSQGGGDYYGYTF
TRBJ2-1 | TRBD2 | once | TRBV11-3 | TGTGCCAGCAGCTCATTAGCGGGAGGAGGCTCCTACAATGAGCAGTTCTTC | CASSSLAGGGSYNEQFF
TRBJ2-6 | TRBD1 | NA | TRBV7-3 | TGTGCCAGCAGCCTAAGTTACAGGGGCGCTGGGGCCAACGTCCTGACTTTC | CASSLSYRGAGANVLTF
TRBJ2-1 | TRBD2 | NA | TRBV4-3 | TGCGCCAGCAGCCAAGAGGGGGGAGGGCCTCAATTCTTC | CASSQEGGGPQFF
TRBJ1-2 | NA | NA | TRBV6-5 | TGTGCCAGCAAACTCCTACCCTTTAACTATGGCTACACCTTC | CASKLLPFNYGYTF
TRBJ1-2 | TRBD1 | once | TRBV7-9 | TGTTCCAGCAGCCGGGACAGTTCTCATCTTAACTATGGCTACACCTTC | CSSSRDSSHLNYGYTF
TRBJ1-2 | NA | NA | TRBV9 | TGTGCCAGCAGCGGTGGGACAAGTGGCTACACCTTC | CASSGGTSGYTF
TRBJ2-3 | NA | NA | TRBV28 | TGTGCCAGCACTACTTTACCCCGAGGGACAGATACGCAGTATTTT | CASTTLPRGTDTQYF
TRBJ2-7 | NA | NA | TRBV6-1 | TGTGCCAGCAGTACTAGCTACGAGCAGTACTTC | CASSTSYEQYF
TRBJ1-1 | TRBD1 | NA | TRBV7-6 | TGTGCCAGCAGCTTAGGGGGGACAGGGAGGAACACTGAAGCTTTCTTT | CASSLGGTGRNTEAFF
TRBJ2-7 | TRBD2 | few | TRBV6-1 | TGTGCCAGCAGTGGAGGGGGGACTAGCGGGAAGAACGAGCAGTACTTC | CASSGGGTSGKNEQYF
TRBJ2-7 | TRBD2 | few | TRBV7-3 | TGTGCCAGCAGCTTACTAGCGGGAGGGGACTACGAGCAGTACTTC | CASSLLAGGDYEQYF
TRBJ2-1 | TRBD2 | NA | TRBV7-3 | TGTGCCAGCAGCCTACTAGCGGGAGCCTACAATGAGCAGTTCTTC | CASSLLAGAYNEQFF